This T cell receptor beta chain originates from a study of molecular identifiers for immune sequencing clone quantification. Study information: In replicates, the authors split RNA from 20,000 or 100,000 naive CD8 cells five ways and sequenced four. Broader study findings: The sizes of highly expanded clones could be underestimated when identical TCR molecules share a barcode. Jurkat TCR RNA that was spiked in from one cell was reportedly detectable among some 970,000 naive cells.

CDR1 is SEHNR, CDR2 FQNEAQ, per germline (reference sequence). The V and J ends lost 8 bases and 7 bases, in that order; junction bases with no gene match: 11. The length of the CDR3 is 15 residues. Investigators produced naive CD8 libraries from 20,000 to 1,000,000 sorted cells, drawing on 10%, 30% or 50% RNA. For this clonotype: Its antigen is currently unknown.

TCRdb processed the PCR reads anew with MiXCR; each CDR3 protein has one entry. The sample lists over 550,000 distinct CDR3 sequences; over 25% were seen once. The chain is built from TRBV7-9 and TRBJ2-1; the match to TRBD2 covers 10 bases. This clonotype originated in a human donor in good health. Some libraries in this study had Jurkat cell RNA spiked in. The sequenced sample consisted of naive CD8+ T cells from blood, with Jurkat cell RNA spiked in. The subset: FACS-sorted CD8+CD4-CCR7+CD45RA+ naive T cells. The CDR3 DNA sequence: TGTGCCAGCCTGCAGCGGGGGGGCATCTTAAATGAGCAGTTCTTC. This sequence encodes CASLQRGGILNEQFF.